This TCR beta chain was sequenced during a study of cytotoxic CD8 clonotypes in ibrutinib-treated CLL. Study details: Overall, about 25 responses were partial and 2 complete; following median 68 months, approximately 15 patients stayed remitted and roughly twelve progressed. Response samples came after a median about 11 months of treatment, range 6 to 36. On average, each sample had approximately 280,000 productive templates and approximately 100,000 productive rearrangements.

Cryopreserved PBMCs supplied about 1.9 micrograms of genomic DNA for TCR beta libraries. Germline V gene sequence: CDR1 SGHNT, CDR2 YYREEE (reference sequence). CDR3 length: 16 residues. V gave up 6 bases and J gave up 2 bases, with 15 bases separating them. Sequenced by immunoSEQ multiplex PCR; TCRdb stores in-frame clones only, minus some. The repertoire has 25,000 to 30,000 clones, roughly 60% of them found once; the top ten carry 12% to 15%. The sample holds a few counts of this clone. This chain connects TRBV5-4 to TRBJ2-6, with a tentative D call TRBD1 (6 bases). This TCR was sampled from a human donor with chronic lymphocytic leukemia. The input for sequencing was PBMCs, taken before ibrutinib treatment. The CDR3 sequence: CASISPGVPGANVLTF. The CDR3 DNA reads as TGTGCCAGCATCTCCCCAGGGGTTCCTGGGGCCAACGTCCTGACTTTC.